This T cell receptor (beta chain) was recorded in a study of T cell clonality in common variable immunodeficiency. Whole-study results and caveats: Fewer deletions and N-nucleotide insertions were reportedly seen in common variable immunodeficiency TCR beta sequences. Compared with healthy controls, CVID subjects showed increased TCRbeta clonality, mostly in about a third.

Ten or more counts support this clone. Its antigen remains unknown. With the read ending 3 residues before the CDR3 end, the germline J gene is used to fill in that end. Both groups were predominantly of Caucasian heritage. Blood samples were heparinized, about 5 to 9 ml per donor. Produced via immunoSEQ multiplex PCR; TCRdb's table is partial and in-frame only. The sample gives over 35,000 clones, none seen only once, and the top ten clones hold around 0.7%. V shed 3 bases and J shed 2 bases, with 11 bases lying between them. This CDR3 has 14 amino acids. From germline, CDR1 is SNHLY and CDR2 FYNNEI. This rearrangement joins TRBV2 to TRBJ2-7; tentative D call: TRBD1 (6 bases). The sequencing input was peripheral blood mononuclear cells. This sequence originates from a person aged 18-69 years in good health. CDR3 sequence: CASSDLQGTYEQYF. CDR3 bases read: TGTGCCAGCAGTGACCTACAGGGTACCTACGAG. Variable domain in full (rest from reference TRBV2 and TRBJ2-7): EPEVTQTPSHQVTQMGQEVILRCVPISNHLYFYWYRQILGQKVEFLVSFYNNEISEKSEIFDDQFSVERPDGSNFTLKIRSTKLEDSAMYFCASSDLQGTYEQYFGPGTRLTVT.